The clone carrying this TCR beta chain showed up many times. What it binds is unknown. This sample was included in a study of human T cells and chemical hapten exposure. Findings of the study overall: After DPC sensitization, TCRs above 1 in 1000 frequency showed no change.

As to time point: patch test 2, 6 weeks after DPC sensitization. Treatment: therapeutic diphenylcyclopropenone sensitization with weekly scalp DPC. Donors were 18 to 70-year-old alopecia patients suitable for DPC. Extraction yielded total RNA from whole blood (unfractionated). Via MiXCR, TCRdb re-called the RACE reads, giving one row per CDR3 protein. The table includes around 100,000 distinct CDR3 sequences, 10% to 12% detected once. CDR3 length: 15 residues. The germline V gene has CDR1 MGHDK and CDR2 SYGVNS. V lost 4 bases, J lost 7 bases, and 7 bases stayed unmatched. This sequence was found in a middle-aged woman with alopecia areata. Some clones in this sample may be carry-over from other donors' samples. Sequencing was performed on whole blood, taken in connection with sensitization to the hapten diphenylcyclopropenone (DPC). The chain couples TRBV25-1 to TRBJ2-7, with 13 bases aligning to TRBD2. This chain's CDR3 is CASSARLAGGGEQYF. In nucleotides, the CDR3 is TGTGCCAGCAGTGCCCGACTAGCGGGGGGTGGGGAGCAGTACTTC.